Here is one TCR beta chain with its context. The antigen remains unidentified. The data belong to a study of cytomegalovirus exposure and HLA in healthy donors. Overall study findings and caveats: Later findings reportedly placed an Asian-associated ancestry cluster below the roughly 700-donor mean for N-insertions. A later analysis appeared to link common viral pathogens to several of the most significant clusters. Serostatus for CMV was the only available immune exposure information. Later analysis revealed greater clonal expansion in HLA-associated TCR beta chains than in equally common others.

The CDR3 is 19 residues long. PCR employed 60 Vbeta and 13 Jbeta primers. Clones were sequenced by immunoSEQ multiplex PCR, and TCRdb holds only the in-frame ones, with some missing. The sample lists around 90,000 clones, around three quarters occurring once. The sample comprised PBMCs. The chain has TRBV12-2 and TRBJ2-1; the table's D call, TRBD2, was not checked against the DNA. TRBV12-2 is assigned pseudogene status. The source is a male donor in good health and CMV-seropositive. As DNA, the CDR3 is TGTGCAAGTCGCCCCCTTATTGGCGGGGGGCGCGATACCTACAATGAGCAGTTCTTC. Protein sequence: CASRPLIGGGRDTYNEQFF.